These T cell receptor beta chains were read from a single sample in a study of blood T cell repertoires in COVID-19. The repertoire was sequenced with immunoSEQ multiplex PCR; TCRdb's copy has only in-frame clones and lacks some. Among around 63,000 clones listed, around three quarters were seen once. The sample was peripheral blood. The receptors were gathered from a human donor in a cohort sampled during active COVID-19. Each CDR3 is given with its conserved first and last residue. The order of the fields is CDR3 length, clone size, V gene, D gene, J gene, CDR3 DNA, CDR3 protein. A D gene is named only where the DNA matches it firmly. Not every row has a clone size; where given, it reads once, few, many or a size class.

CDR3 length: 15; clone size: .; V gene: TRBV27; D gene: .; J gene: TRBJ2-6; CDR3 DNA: TGTGCCAGCAGTCCTCTAAACTCTGGGGCCAACGTCCTGACTTTC; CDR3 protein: CASSPLNSGANVLTF
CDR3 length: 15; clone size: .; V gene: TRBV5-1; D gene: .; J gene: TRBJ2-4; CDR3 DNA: TGTGCCAGCAGGGAGTTTGCGGGGCCCGGAGGATTTCAGTACTTC; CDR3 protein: CASREFAGPGGFQYF
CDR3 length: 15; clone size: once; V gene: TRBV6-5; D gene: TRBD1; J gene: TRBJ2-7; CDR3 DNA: TGTGCCAGCAGTCCCGGGACAGGATTCTCCTACGAGCAGTACTTC; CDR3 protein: CASSPGTGFSYEQYF
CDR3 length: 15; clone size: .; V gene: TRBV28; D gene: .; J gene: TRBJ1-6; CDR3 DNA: TGTGCCAGCACCACCTCCGGAGGGGCAAATTCACCCCTCCACTTT; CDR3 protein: CASTTSGGANSPLHF
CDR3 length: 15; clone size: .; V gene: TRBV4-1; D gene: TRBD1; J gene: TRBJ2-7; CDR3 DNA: TGCGCCAGCCGCTTAAAGACAGGGGGCCAAGGCGAGCAGTACTTC; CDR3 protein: CASRLKTGGQGEQYF
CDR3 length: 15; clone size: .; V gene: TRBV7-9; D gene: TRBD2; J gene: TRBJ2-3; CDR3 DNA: TGTGCCAGCAGCTTAGTAGGCGGGAGCCCAGATACGCAGTATTTT; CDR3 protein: CASSLVGGSPDTQYF
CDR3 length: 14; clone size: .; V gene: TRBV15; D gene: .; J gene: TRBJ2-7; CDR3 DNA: TGTGCCACCAGCAGAGTCACAGGGCGAGGCGAGCAGTACTTC; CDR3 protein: CATSRVTGRGEQYF
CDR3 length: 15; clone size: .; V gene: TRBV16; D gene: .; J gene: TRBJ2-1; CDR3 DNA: TGTGCCAGCAGTTCAGAGGCAGGGTGGAGTGATGAGCAGTTCTTC; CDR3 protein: CASSSEAGWSDEQFF
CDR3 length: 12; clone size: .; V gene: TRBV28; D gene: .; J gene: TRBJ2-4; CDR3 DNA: TGTGCCAGCAGTAACGCGGGAAACATTCAGTACTTC; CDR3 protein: CASSNAGNIQYF
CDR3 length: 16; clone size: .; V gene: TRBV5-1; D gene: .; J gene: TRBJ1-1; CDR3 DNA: TGCGCCAGCAGCTTGGGTGGGACAATAGAGAACACTGAAGCTTTCTTT; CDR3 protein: CASSLGGTIENTEAFF
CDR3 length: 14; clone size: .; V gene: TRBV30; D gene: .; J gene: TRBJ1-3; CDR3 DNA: TGTGCCTGGAGCGAGGATCTAAGGGGAAACACCATATATTTT; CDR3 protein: CAWSEDLRGNTIYF
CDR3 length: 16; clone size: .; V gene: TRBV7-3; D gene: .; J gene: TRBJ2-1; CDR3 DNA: TGTGCCAGCAGCTTAACTAGTAATCTAGCCTACAATGAGCAGTTCTTC; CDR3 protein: CASSLTSNLAYNEQFF
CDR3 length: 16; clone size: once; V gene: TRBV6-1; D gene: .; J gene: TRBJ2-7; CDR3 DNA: TGTGCCAGCAGTGAAGGTCTAGCCCCGAGCTCCTACGAGCAGTACTTC; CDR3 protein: CASSEGLAPSSYEQYF
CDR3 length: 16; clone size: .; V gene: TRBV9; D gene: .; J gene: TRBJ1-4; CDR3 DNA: TGTGCCAGCAGCGCGGCTGCGGGGCCGGGTAATGAAAAACTGTTTTTT; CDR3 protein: CASSAAAGPGNEKLFF
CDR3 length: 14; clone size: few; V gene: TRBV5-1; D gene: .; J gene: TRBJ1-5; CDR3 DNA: TGCGCCAGCAGCTTGGCAGGGGCGGAACAGCCCCAGCATTTT; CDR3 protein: CASSLAGAEQPQHF
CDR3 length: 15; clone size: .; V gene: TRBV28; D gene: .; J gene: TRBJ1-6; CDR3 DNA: TGTGCCAGCAGTGTTACAGGGCTCCGGGATTCACCCCTCCACTTT; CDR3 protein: CASSVTGLRDSPLHF
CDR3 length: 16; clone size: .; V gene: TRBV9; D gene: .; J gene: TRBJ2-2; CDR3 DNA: TGTGCCAGCAGCCCAGAGGGTCCCCCGAACACCGGGGAGCTGTTTTTT; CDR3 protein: CASSPEGPPNTGELFF
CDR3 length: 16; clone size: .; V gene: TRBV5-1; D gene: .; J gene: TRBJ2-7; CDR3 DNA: TGCGCCAGCAGCTTGGCCGGGGGAGATGGGGCCTACGAGCAGTACTTC; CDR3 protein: CASSLAGGDGAYEQYF
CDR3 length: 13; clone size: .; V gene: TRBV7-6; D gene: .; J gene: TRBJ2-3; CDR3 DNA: TGTGCCAGCAGCTTAGGAGTCTCAGATACGCAGTATTTT; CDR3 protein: CASSLGVSDTQYF
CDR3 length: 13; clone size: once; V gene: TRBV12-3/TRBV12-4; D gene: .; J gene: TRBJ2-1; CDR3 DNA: TGTGCCAGCAGTTTAGTGAATTCGGGTGAGCAGTTCTTC; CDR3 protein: CASSLVNSGEQFF
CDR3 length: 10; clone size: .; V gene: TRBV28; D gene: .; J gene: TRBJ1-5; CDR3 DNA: TGTGCCGCAGGCCATCAGCCCCAGCATTTT; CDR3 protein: CAAGHQPQHF
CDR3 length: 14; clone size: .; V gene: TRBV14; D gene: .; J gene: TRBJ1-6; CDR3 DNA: TGTGCCAGCAGCCAGACCAGGGTTAATTCACCCCTCCACTTT; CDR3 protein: CASSQTRVNSPLHF
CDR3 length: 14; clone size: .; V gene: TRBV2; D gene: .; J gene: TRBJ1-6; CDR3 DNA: TGTGCCAGCAGGAGCCGGACGACAGGATCACCCCTCCACTTT; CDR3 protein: CASRSRTTGSPLHF
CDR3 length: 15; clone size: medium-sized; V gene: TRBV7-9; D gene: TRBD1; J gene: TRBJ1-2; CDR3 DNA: TGTGCCAGCAGCTTAGAACAGGGGGTTAACTATGGCTACACCTTC; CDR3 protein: CASSLEQGVNYGYTF
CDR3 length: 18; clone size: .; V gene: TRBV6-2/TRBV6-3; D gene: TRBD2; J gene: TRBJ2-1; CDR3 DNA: TGTGCCAGCAGTTACGGGACTAGCGGGCGGAGCTCCTACAATGAGCAGTTCTTC; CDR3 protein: CASSYGTSGRSSYNEQFF
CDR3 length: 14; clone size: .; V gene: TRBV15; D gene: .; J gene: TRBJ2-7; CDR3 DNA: TGTGCCACCAGCATAGGGGGGGCGGACTACGAGCAGTACTTC; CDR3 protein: CATSIGGADYEQYF
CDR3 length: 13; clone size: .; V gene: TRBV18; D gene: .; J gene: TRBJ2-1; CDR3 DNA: TGTGCCAGCTCACCTAGCAGCCACAATGAGCAGTTCTTC; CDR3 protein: CASSPSSHNEQFF
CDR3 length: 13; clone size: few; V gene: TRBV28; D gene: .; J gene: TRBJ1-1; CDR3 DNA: TGTGCCAGCAGTATCCTAGACCCTCCCGAAGCTTTCTTT; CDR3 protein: CASSILDPPEAFF
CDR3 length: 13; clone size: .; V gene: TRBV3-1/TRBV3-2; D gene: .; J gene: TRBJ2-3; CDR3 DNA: TGTGCCAGCACGGGGGTGTGGACAGATACGCAGTATTTT; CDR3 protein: CASTGVWTDTQYF
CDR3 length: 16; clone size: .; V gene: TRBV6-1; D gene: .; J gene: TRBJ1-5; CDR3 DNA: TGTGCCAGCAGTGAAGTTACAGGGATAGGCAATCAGCCCCAGCATTTT; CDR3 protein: CASSEVTGIGNQPQHF
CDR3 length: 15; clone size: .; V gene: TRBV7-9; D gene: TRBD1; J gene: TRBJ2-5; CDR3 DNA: TGTGCCAGCAGCCGGGGACAGGGGTACCAAGAGACCCAGTACTTC; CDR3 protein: CASSRGQGYQETQYF
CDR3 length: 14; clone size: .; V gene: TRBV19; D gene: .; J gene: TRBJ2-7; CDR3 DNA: TGTGCCAGTAGTATGCGTCTTAACGGGTACGAGCAGTACTTC; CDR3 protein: CASSMRLNGYEQYF
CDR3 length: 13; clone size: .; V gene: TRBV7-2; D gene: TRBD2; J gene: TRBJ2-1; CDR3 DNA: TGTGCCAGCAGCTTAGCCAGGGAGGGTGAGCAGTTCTTC; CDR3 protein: CASSLAREGEQFF
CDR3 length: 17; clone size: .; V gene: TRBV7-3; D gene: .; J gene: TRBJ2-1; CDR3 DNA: TGTGCCAGCAGCTTCTATTCAGGCGTCTCCGCCTACAATGAGCAGTTCTTC; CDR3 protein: CASSFYSGVSAYNEQFF
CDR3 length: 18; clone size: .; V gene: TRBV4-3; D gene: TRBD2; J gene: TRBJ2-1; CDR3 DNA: TGCGCCAGCAGCCAAGCCTGGACTAGCGGGACCAAGGGGAATGAGCAGTTCTTC; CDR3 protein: CASSQAWTSGTKGNEQFF
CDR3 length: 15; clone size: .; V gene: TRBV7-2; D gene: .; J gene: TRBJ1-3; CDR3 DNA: TGTGCCAGCAGCTTAGGCGGGATCTCTGGAAACACCATATATTTT; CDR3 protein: CASSLGGISGNTIYF
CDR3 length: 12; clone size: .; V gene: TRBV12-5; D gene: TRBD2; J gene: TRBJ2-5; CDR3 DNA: TGTGCTAGTGCCCTGGGGGGGGAGACCCAGTACTTC; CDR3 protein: CASALGGETQYF
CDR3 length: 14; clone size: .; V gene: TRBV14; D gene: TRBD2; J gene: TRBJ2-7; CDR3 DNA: TGTGCCAGCAGCTCGGGACTAGCGGTCTACGAGCAGTACTTC; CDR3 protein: CASSSGLAVYEQYF
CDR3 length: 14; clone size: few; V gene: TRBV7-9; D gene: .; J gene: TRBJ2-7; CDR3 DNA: TGTGCCAGCAGCTTCCACACAGAGGGAGGCGAGCAGTACTTC; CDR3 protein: CASSFHTEGGEQYF
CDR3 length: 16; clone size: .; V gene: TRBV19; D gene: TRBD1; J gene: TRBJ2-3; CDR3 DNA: TGTGCCAGTAGTATCCCGGGGACAGGGTGGACAGATACGCAGTATTTT; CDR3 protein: CASSIPGTGWTDTQYF
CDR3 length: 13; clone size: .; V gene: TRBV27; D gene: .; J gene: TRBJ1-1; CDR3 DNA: TGTGCCAGCCGGAGGGGCGGGAACACTGAAGCTTTCTTT; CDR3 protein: CASRRGGNTEAFF
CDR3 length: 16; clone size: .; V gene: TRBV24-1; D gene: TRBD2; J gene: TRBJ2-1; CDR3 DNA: TGTGCCACCAGTGACCCTAGCGGGCCTGGCCTCAATGAGCAGTTCTTC; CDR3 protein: CATSDPSGPGLNEQFF
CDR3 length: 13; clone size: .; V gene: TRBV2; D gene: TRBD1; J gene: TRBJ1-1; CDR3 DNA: TGTGCCAACAAATTCGACAGGGACACTGAAGCTTTCTTT; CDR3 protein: CANKFDRDTEAFF
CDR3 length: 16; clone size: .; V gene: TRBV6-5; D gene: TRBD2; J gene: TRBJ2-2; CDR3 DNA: TGTGCCAGCAGTTACAAAGGGACTAGCGTTACCGGGGAGCTGTTTTTT; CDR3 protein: CASSYKGTSVTGELFF
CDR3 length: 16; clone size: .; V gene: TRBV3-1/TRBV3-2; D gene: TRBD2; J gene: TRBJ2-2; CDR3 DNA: TGTGCCAGCAGCCCTCCTAGCGGGATAGGAACCGGGGAGCTGTTTTTT; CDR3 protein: CASSPPSGIGTGELFF
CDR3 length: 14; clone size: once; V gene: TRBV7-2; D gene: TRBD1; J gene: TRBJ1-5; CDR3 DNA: TGTGCCAGCAGCTTAGGACAGGGCAGTCAGCCCCAGCATTTT; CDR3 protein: CASSLGQGSQPQHF
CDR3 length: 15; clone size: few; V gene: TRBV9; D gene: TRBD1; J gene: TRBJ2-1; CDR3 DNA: TGTGCCAGCAGCCGAACCGGGACAGGGGACACTGAGCAGTTCTTC; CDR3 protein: CASSRTGTGDTEQFF
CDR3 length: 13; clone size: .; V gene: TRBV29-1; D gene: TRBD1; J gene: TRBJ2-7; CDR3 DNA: TGCAGCGTCTCGGACAGGGCGACCTACGAGCAGTACTTC; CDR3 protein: CSVSDRATYEQYF
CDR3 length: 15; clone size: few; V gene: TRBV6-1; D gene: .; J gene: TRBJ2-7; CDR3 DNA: TGTGCCAGCAGTGAGAGGGGGTCGGTCGCTTACGAGCAGTACTTC; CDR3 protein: CASSERGSVAYEQYF
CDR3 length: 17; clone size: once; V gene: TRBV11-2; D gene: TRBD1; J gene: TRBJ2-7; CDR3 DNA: TGTGCCAGCAGCTTTACATCGGGGACAGGGAATTCCTACGAGCAGTACTTC; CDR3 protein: CASSFTSGTGNSYEQYF
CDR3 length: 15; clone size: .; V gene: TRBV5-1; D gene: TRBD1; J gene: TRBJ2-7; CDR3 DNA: TGCGCCAGCAGCGACCGGACAGGGGAACTATACGAGCAGTACTTC; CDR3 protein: CASSDRTGELYEQYF
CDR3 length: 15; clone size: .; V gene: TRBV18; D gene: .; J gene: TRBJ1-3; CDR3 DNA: TGTGCCAGCTCACCAAATTCAGGGTCTGGAAACACCATATATTTT; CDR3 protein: CASSPNSGSGNTIYF
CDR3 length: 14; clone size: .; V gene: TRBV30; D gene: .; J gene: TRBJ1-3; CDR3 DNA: TGTGCCTGGACAGGAATCTCCTCTGGAAACACCATATATTTT; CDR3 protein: CAWTGISSGNTIYF
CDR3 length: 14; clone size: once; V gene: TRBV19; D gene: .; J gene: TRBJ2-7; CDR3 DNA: TGTGCCAGTAGTATAGGACAGTCCCTGGACGAGCAGTACTTC; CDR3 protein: CASSIGQSLDEQYF
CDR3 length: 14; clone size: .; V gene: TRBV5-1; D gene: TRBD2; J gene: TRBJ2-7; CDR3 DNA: TGCGCCAGCGGAGGGACTAGCGGGACCGACGAGCAGTACTTC; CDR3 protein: CASGGTSGTDEQYF
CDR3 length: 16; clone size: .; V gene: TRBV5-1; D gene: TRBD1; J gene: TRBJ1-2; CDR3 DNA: TGCGCCAGCAGCTCACGATGGGGACAGGGAATGGGGGGCTACACCTTC; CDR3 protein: CASSSRWGQGMGGYTF
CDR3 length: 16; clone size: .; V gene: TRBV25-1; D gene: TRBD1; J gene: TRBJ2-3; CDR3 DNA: TGTGCCAGCAGTGTACCCACAGGGGTAGTCTCAGATACGCAGTATTTT; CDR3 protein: CASSVPTGVVSDTQYF